The source of this TCR beta chain is a study of T cells in localized non-small cell lung cancer. CDR1 SGHDT and CDR2 YYEEEE come from the germline V gene. The CDR3 consists of 15 residues. Trimming took off 5 bases at V and 0 bases at J, with 15 bases between the two ends. By its share, this clone is medium-sized (0.01 to 0.1%). Antigen: not known. Using immunoSEQ multiplex PCR, the repertoire was profiled, and TCRdb retains in-frame clones only, with some absent. The sample lists approximately 45,000 clones, roughly 86% occurring once. Study-wide points: Because researchers sequenced only one region of the tumor, heterogeneity is still possible. Uninvolved adjacent lung had higher T cell clonality than tumor and all other tissues. In adjacent lung, a median about 50 of the top 100 tumor clones were found.

Sequencing was performed on PBMCs, taken before any cancer treatment. The chain is built from TRBV5-6 and TRBJ2-7; no reliable D call. The receptor was derived from a man aged 40 to 70 with stage II lung adenocarcinoma. CDR3 amino acids: CASSLGRSPSYEQYF. CDR3 nucleotides: TGTGCCAGCAGTCTGGGTAGGTCCCCCTCCTACGAGCAGTACTTC.